This T cell receptor (beta chain) came from a study of glioma-infiltrating T cells. This clonotype was seen only a few times. Amplification of TCR alpha and beta CDR3 regions from RNA used iRepertoire nested multiplex PCR. TCRdb reprocessed the multiplex PCR reads with MiXCR, giving one entry per CDR3 protein. The sample shows about 89,000 distinct CDR3 sequences, about 25% of them seen only once. Sequencing was carried out using glioma tissue, nonneoplastic brain tissue, or PBMCs (not recorded which). The TCR was taken from a human donor with low-grade glioma or glioblastoma, undergoing nonglioma brain surgery, or in good health (not recorded which).

The CDR3 loop reads CASSKDRGSYEQYF. CDR3 nucleotides: TGTGCCAGCAGTAAGGACAGGGGGTCGTACGAGCAGTACTTC. The J gene is TRBJ2-7, the V gene TRBV2, with 10 bases aligning to TRBD1. Germline V gene data show CDR1 as SNHLY and CDR2 as FYNNEI. Trimming cost V 5 bases and J 4 bases; bases outside gene matches: 5. The CDR3 length is 14 residues.